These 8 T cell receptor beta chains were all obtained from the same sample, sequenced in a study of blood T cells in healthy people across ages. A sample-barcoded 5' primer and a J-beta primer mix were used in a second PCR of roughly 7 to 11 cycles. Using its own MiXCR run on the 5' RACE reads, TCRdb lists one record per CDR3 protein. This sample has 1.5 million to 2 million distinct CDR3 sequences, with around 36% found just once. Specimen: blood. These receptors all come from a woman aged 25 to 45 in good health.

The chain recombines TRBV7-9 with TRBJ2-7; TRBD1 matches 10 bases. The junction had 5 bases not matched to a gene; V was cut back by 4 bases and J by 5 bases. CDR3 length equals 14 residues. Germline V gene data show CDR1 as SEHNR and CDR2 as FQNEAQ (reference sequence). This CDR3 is CASSSRQGANEQYF. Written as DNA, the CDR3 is TGTGCCAGCAGCTCTCGACAGGGGGCCAACGAGCAGTACTTC.

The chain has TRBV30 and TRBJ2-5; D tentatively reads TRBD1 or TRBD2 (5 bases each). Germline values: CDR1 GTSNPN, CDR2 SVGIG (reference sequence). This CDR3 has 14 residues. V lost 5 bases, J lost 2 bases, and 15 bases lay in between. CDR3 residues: CAWSRDGLQETQYF. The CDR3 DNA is TGTGCCTGGTCCCGGGACGGACTTCAAGAGACCCAGTACTTC.

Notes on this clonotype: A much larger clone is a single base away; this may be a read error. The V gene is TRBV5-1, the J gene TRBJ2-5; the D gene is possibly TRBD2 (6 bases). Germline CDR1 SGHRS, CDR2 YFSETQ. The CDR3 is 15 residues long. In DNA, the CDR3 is TGCACCAGCAGCTTCAGTAGCGGTATCCAAGAGACCCAGTACTTC. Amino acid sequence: CTSSFSSGIQETQYF.

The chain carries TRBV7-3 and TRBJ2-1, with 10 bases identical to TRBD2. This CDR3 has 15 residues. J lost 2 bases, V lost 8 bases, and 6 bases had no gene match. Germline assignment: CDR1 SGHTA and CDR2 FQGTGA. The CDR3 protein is CASGPSGRAYNEQFF. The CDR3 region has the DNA TGTGCCAGCGGTCCTAGCGGGAGAGCCTACAATGAGCAGTTCTTC.

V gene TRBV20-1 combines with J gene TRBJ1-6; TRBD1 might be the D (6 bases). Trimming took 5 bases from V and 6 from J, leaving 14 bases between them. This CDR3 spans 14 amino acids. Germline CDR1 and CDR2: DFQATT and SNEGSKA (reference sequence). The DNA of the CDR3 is TGCAGTGCTTCGGGACTGGGGGCTAATTCACCCCTCCACTTT. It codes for CSASGLGANSPLHF.

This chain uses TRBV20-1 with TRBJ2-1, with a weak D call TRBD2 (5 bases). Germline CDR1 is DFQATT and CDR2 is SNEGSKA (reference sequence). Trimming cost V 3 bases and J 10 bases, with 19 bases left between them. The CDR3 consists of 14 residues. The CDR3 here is CSAREGLGGYEQFF. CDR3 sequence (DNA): TGCAGTGCTAGGGAAGGACTCGGTGGCTACGAGCAGTTCTTC.

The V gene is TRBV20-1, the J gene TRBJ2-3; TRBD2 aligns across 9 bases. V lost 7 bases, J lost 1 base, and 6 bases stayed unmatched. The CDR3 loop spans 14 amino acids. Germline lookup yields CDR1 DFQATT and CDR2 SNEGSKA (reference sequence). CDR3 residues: CSGGGGLGTDTQYF. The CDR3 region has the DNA TGCAGTGGCGGGGGGGGACTTGGCACAGATACGCAGTATTTT.

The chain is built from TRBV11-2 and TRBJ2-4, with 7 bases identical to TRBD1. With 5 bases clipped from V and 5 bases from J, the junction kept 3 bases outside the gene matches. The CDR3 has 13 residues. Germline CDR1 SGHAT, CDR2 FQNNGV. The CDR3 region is CASSPGTENIQYF. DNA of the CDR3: TGTGCCAGCAGCCCGGGGACAGAAAACATTCAGTACTTC.